The clone carrying this T cell receptor beta chain came up a few times. This sample was included in a study of cytomegalovirus exposure and HLA in healthy donors. CDR3 size: 12 residues. Germline lookup yields CDR1 SGDLS and CDR2 YYNGEE. The ends were cut back, 3 bases at V and 4 bases at J, with 7 bases in the middle. Primers included in the PCR were 60 Vbeta and 13 Jbeta primers. Some clones are missing from TCRdb's copy, which holds only in-frame ones; the method was immunoSEQ multiplex PCR. The data show roughly 130,000 clones, with approximately 66% seen just once and under 9% held by the top ten.

The sample was PBMCs. The receptor's source is a woman between 40 and 50 years old in good health and CMV-seropositive. The genes are TRBV9 and TRBJ1-2; maybe TRBD1 (6 bases). CDR3 sequence reads: CASSEGVYGYTF. In DNA, the CDR3 is TGTGCCAGCAGCGAGGGGGTCTATGGCTACACCTTC.